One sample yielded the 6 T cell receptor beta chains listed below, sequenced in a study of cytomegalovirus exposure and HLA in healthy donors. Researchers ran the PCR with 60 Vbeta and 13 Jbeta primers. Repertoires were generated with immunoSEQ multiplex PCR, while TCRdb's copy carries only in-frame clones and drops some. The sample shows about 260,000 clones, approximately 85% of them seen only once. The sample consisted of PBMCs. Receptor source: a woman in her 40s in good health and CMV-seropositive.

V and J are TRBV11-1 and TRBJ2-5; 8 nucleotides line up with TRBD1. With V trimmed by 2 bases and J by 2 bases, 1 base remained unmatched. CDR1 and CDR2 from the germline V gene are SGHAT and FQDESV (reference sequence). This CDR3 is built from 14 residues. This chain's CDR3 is CASSLNRGQETQYF. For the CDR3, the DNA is TGTGCCAGCAGCTTAAACAGGGGGCAAGAGACCCAGTACTTC.

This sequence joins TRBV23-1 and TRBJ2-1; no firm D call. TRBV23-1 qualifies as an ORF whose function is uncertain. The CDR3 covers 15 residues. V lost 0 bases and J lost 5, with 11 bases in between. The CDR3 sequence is CASSQSGQPNNEQFF. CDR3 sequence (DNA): TGCGCCAGCAGTCAATCGGGCCAGCCGAACAATGAGCAGTTCTTC.

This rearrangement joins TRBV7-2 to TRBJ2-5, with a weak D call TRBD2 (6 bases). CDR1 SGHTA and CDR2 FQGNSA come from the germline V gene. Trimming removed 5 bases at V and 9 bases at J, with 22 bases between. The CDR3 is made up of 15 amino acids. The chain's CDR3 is CASSGAGAGRGAQYF. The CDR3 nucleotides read TGTGCCAGCAGCGGGGCCGGGGCGGGACGGGGTGCCCAGTACTTC.

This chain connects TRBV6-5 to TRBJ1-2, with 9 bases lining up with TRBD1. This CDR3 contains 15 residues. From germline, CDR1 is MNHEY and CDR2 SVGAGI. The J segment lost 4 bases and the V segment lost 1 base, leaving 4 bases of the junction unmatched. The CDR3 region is CASSYLTGGPYGYTF. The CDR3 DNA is TGTGCCAGCAGTTACTTGACAGGGGGACCCTATGGCTACACCTTC.

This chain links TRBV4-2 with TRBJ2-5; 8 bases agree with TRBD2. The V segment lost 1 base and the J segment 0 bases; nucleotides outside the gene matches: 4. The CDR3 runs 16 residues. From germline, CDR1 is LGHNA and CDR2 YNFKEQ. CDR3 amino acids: CASSQVIAGNQETQYF. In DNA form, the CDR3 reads TGTGCCAGCAGCCAAGTAATAGCGGGGAACCAAGAGACCCAGTACTTC.

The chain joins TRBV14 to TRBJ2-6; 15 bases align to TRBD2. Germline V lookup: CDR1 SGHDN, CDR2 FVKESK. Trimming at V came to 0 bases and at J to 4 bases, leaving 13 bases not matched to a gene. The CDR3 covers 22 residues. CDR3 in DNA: TGTGCCAGCAGCCAAGATAACCGGACTAGCGGGAGGGCAAGTAAAGGGGCCAACGTCCTGACTTTC. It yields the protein CASSQDNRTSGRASKGANVLTF.